These T cell receptor beta chains were read from a single sample in a study of shared clonotypes between healthy human individuals. Sequencing was performed with immunoSEQ multiplex PCR; in TCRdb, only in-frame clones are kept and a portion is missing. Here the sample spans more than 400,000 clones, about 95% being singletons. The source material was naive CD4+ T cells sorted from blood. Source of these receptors: a woman aged 25 to 45 in good health. Each CDR3 is given with its conserved first and last residue. A D gene is named only where the DNA matches it firmly. The size entry is marked missing in some rows and otherwise reads once, few, many or a size class.

>TRBD1|TRBJ2-7|NA|TRBV5-6
CASTTTGGGLYEQYF
TGTGCCAGCACAACGACAGGGGGCGGTTTATACGAGCAGTACTTC
>NA|TRBJ2-5|NA|TRBV10-2
CATAWETQYF
TGCGCCACGGCGTGGGAGACCCAGTACTTC
>NA|TRBJ2-7|NA|TRBV16
CASSQSDHEQYF
TGTGCCAGCAGCCAATCGGACCACGAGCAGTACTTC
>TRBD1|TRBJ1-2|few|TRBV19
CASARDRGHGYTF
TGTGCCAGTGCCCGGGACAGGGGCCATGGCTACACCTTC
>NA|TRBJ2-1|NA|TRBV10-3
CAISEGGGIVIEQFF
TGTGCCATCAGTGAGGGAGGCGGGATTGTTATTGAGCAGTTCTTC
>TRBD2|TRBJ2-1|NA|TRBV7-6
CASSLPGAGVWFF
TGTGCCAGCAGCTTACCTGGAGCGGGAGTTTGGTTCTTC
>NA|TRBJ1-6|once|TRBV9
CASSVSGVRSPLHF
TGTGCCAGCAGCGTATCCGGGGTCCGGTCACCCCTCCACTTT
>TRBD1|TRBJ2-3|NA|TRBV7-8
CASSRRPGQGAPSTDTQYF
TGTGCCAGCAGCAGACGACCGGGACAGGGAGCTCCTTCAACAGATACGCAGTATTTT
>NA|TRBJ1-4|once|TRBV4-1
CASSPTVRDEKLFF
TGCGCCAGCAGTCCGACCGTCAGGGACGAAAAACTGTTTTTT
>NA|TRBJ1-3|NA|TRBV5-1
CASSLAGTSSGNTIYF
TGCGCCAGCAGCTTGGCAGGGACCTCCTCTGGAAACACCATATATTTT
>NA|TRBJ1-1|NA|TRBV5-1
CASSLQGEGTEAFF
TGCGCCAGCAGCTTACAGGGAGAGGGCACTGAAGCTTTCTTT
>TRBD2|TRBJ2-2|NA|TRBV5-1
CASSPRPSGLNTGELFF
TGCGCCAGCAGCCCCCGGCCTAGCGGACTGAACACCGGGGAGCTGTTTTTT
>NA|TRBJ2-7|NA|TRBV6-5
CASSQDSSYEQYF
TGTGCCAGCAGTCAGGACAGTTCCTACGAGCAGTACTTC
>TRBD1|TRBJ1-2|NA|TRBV19
CASSKGQGEGYTF
TGTGCCAGTAGTAAGGGACAGGGGGAAGGCTACACCTTC
>NA|TRBJ2-5|NA|TRBV18
CASSRGRVPFQETQYF
TGTGCCAGCTCCCGGGGGCGAGTCCCATTCCAAGAGACCCAGTACTTC
>TRBD1|TRBJ1-3|NA|TRBV5-1
CASSFTGDVGFPSGNTIYF
TGCGCCAGCAGCTTTACAGGGGATGTGGGTTTCCCCTCTGGAAACACCATATATTTT
>TRBD2|TRBJ2-3|once|TRBV28
CASSLLIPGLAGVWDTQYF
TGTGCCAGCAGTTTACTGATTCCGGGACTAGCGGGAGTGTGGGATACGCAGTATTTT
>NA|TRBJ2-2|NA|TRBV6-1
CASSELTGTGELFF
TGTGCCAGCAGTGAACTTACAGGGACCGGGGAGCTGTTTTTT
>NA|TRBJ2-7|NA|TRBV28
CASSPSQWPDPYEQYF
TGTGCCAGCAGTCCCAGTCAGTGGCCCGATCCCTACGAGCAGTACTTC
>NA|TRBJ1-5|once|TRBV7-8
CASSLEPKYSNQPQHF
TGTGCCAGCAGCTTAGAGCCGAAATATAGCAATCAGCCCCAGCATTTT
>TRBD1|TRBJ1-3|once|TRBV28
CASSVYSGTGSGNTIYF
TGTGCCAGCAGTGTATACTCCGGGACAGGGTCTGGAAACACCATATATTTT
>NA|TRBJ2-1|NA|TRBV7-9
CASSQGGGYNEQFF
TGTGCCAGCAGCCAAGGTGGGGGCTATAATGAGCAGTTCTTC
>NA|TRBJ1-5|NA|TRBV10-3
CAISETGQHQPQHF
TGTGCCATCAGTGAGACTGGACAGCATCAGCCCCAGCATTTT
>NA|TRBJ2-7|NA|TRBV15
CATSREEGSYEQYF
TGTGCCACCAGCAGAGAGGAAGGTTCCTACGAGCAGTACTTC
>NA|TRBJ1-3|NA|TRBV9
CASSVGVGNTIYF
TGTGCCAGCAGCGTGGGGGTTGGAAACACCATATATTTT
>TRBD2|TRBJ2-1|NA|TRBV9
CASSAATSGRGEQFF
TGTGCCAGCAGCGCCGCCACTAGCGGGAGGGGGGAGCAGTTCTTC
>NA|TRBJ2-3|NA|TRBV28
CASSFGTSTDTQYF
TGTGCCAGCAGTTTCGGGACTAGCACAGATACGCAGTATTTT
>NA|TRBJ2-7|once|TRBV7-9
CASKGSFSYEQYF
TGTGCCAGCAAGGGCAGTTTCTCCTACGAGCAGTACTTC
>TRBD1|TRBJ2-7|once|TRBV6-5
CASSYVRGRYEQYF
TGTGCCAGCAGTTACGTCAGGGGGCGCTACGAGCAGTACTTC
>NA|TRBJ2-7|NA|TRBV2
CASGWTHSSYEQYF
TGTGCCAGCGGCTGGACACATAGCTCCTACGAGCAGTACTTC
>NA|TRBJ1-2|NA|TRBV27
CASAWGGYTF
TGTGCCAGTGCTTGGGGTGGCTACACCTTC
>TRBD1|TRBJ2-2|NA|TRBV11-3
CASSFRQGYTGELFF
TGTGCCAGCAGCTTCCGACAGGGCTACACCGGGGAGCTGTTTTTT
>NA|TRBJ2-7|NA|TRBV6-1
CASRGAYEQYF
TGTGCCAGCCGGGGGGCATACGAGCAGTACTTC
>TRBD2|TRBJ2-2|NA|TRBV7-9
CASSVRRGAGANTGELFF
TGTGCCAGCAGCGTACGACGGGGAGCGGGAGCGAACACCGGGGAGCTGTTTTTT
>TRBD2|TRBJ2-7|NA|TRBV11-2
CASSLDLAAYEQYF
TGTGCCAGCAGCTTAGATCTAGCGGCCTACGAGCAGTACTTC
>NA|TRBJ2-7|NA|TRBV15
CATSRGPAGGEQYF
TGTGCCACCAGCAGAGGACCAGCGGGTGGGGAGCAGTACTTC
>NA|TRBJ2-3|NA|TRBV28
CASTPTVADTQYF
TGTGCCAGCACTCCGACTGTGGCAGATACGCAGTATTTT
>NA|TRBJ1-2|NA|TRBV23-1
CASSLHRTVTNYGYTF
TGCGCCAGCAGTCTCCACCGGACAGTGACTAACTATGGCTACACCTTC
>TRBD2|TRBJ2-7|NA|TRBV5-4
CASSLGGLAGAHEQYF
TGTGCCAGCAGCTTGGGAGGACTAGCGGGAGCCCACGAGCAGTACTTC
>NA|TRBJ2-2|NA|TRBV18
CASSLPLRATGELFF
TGTGCCAGCTCCCTCCCTCTGAGGGCAACCGGGGAGCTGTTTTTT
>NA|TRBJ2-4|NA|TRBV18
CASSSEVGIQYF
TGTGCCAGCTCATCGGAAGTTGGCATTCAGTACTTC
>TRBD2|TRBJ2-7|NA|TRBV7-2
CASSFLAGAPDEQYF
TGTGCCAGCAGCTTCCTAGCGGGAGCTCCGGACGAGCAGTACTTC
>NA|TRBJ2-6|NA|TRBV9
CASSVEQSGANVLTF
TGTGCCAGCAGCGTAGAGCAGTCTGGGGCCAACGTCCTGACTTTC
>TRBD2|TRBJ2-5|NA|TRBV6-6
CASSGGLAGVWTQYF
TGTGCCAGCAGTGGGGGACTAGCGGGAGTGTGGACCCAGTACTTC
>NA|TRBJ2-1|NA|TRBV28
CASSLSSGGTGWYNEQFF
TGTGCCAGCAGTTTATCGTCGGGGGGGACAGGTTGGTACAATGAGCAGTTCTTC
>TRBD2|TRBJ2-2|NA|TRBV5-4
CASSGLAANTGELFF
TGTGCCAGCTCGGGACTAGCGGCGAACACCGGGGAGCTGTTTTTT
>TRBD1|TRBJ2-7|NA|TRBV25-1
CASGTDPWEQYF
TGTGCCAGCGGGACAGACCCTTGGGAGCAGTACTTC
>NA|TRBJ1-1|NA|TRBV5-1
CASSLEATEAFF
TGCGCCAGCAGCTTGGAAGCTACTGAAGCTTTCTTT
>TRBD1|TRBJ2-1|NA|TRBV9
CASSAKQGVLTYNEQFF
TGTGCCAGCAGCGCGAAACAGGGGGTTCTTACCTACAATGAGCAGTTCTTC